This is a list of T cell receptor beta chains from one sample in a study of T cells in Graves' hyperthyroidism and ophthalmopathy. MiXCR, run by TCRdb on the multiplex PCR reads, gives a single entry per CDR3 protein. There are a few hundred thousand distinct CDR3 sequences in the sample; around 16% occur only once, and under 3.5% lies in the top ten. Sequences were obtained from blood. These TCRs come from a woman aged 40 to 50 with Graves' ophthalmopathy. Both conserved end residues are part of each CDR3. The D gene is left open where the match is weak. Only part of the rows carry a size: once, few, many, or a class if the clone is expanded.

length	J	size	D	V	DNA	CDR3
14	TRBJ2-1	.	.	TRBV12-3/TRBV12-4	TGTGCCAGCAGTTTCTGGGGGGGCATCAATGAGCAGTTCTTC	CASSFWGGINEQFF
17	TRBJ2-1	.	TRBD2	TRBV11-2	TGTGCCAGCAATCCAGCGGCGGGGGCTAGCGGGTACAATGAGCAGTTCTTC	CASNPAAGASGYNEQFF
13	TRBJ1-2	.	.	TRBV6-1	TGTGCCAGCCCCAGGTTAGGGGTCGAGGGCTACACCTTC	CASPRLGVEGYTF
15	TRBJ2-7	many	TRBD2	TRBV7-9	TGTGCCAGCAGCCTCTTGGGAGCGGGAGAAGACGAGCAGTACTTC	CASSLLGAGEDEQYF
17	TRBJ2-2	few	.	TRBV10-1	TGCGCCAGCAGTTCACCTCCAGGGGCCCAGAACACCGGGGAGCTGTTTTTT	CASSSPPGAQNTGELFF
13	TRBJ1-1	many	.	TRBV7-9	TGTGCCAGCAGCTTCTCCAGGGATGGTGAAGCTTTCTTT	CASSFSRDGEAFF
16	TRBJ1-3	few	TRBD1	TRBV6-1	TGTGCCAGCAGTGAGGGGACAGGCCAGTCTGGAAACACCATATATTTT	CASSEGTGQSGNTIYF
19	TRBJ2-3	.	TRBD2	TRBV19	TGTGCCAGTAGTATAGGTGGGACTAGCGGGGGCTCCCTCCGGGATACGCAGTATTTT	CASSIGGTSGGSLRDTQYF
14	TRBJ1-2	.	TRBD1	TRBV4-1	TGCGCCAGCAGCCCTCCGGACAGGTTTTATGGCTACACCTTC	CASSPPDRFYGYTF
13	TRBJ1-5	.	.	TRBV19	TGTGCCAGTAGTTGGGGGCCTAGGGCGCCCCAGCATTTT	CASSWGPRAPQHF
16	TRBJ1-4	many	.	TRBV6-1	TGTGCCAGCCGACGGACGGGGAGCACGTCTAATGAAAAACTGTTTTTT	CASRRTGSTSNEKLFF
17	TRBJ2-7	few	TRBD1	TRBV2	TGTGCCAGCAGTTCAGGACAGGGCGTTAAGGGGAGTCGCGAGCAGTACTTC	CASSSGQGVKGSREQYF
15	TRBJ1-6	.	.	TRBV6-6	TGTGCCAGCAGTTACACGACCCCACGGGATTCACCCCTCCACTTT	CASSYTTPRDSPLHF
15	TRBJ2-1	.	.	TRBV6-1	TGTGCCAGCAGTAGAACTGGCGGGATATACAATGAGCAGTTCTTC	CASSRTGGIYNEQFF
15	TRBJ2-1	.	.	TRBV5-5	TGTGCCAGCAGCCCGACAGACGGCTCCTACAATGAGCAGTTCTTC	CASSPTDGSYNEQFF
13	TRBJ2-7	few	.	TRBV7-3	TGTGCCAGCAGCTTATATCGAGCATCCGAGCAGTACTTC	CASSLYRASEQYF
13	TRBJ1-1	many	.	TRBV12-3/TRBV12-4	TGTGCCAGCAGTTTAGGGGAGGACACTGAAGCTTTCTTT	CASSLGEDTEAFF
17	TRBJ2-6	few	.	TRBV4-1	TGCGCCAGCAGCCAGGGGCCCGGGACAACTGGGGCCAACGTCCTGACTTTC	CASSQGPGTTGANVLTF
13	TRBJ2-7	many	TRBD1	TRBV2	TGTGCCAGCAGTCGACAGGGGCAGGGCGAGCAGTACTTC	CASSRQGQGEQYF
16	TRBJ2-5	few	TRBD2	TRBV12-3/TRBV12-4	TGTGCCAGCAGCCAATTCACTAGCGGTCTTAGGGAGACCCAGTACTTC	CASSQFTSGLRETQYF
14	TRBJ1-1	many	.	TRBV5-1	TGCGCCAGCAGCTTGCCCCAGCTGAACACTGAAGCTTTCTTT	CASSLPQLNTEAFF
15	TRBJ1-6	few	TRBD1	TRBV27	TGTGCCAGCAGCTCTTCATTGGGACAGTATCCACCCCTCCACTTT	CASSSSLGQYPPLHF